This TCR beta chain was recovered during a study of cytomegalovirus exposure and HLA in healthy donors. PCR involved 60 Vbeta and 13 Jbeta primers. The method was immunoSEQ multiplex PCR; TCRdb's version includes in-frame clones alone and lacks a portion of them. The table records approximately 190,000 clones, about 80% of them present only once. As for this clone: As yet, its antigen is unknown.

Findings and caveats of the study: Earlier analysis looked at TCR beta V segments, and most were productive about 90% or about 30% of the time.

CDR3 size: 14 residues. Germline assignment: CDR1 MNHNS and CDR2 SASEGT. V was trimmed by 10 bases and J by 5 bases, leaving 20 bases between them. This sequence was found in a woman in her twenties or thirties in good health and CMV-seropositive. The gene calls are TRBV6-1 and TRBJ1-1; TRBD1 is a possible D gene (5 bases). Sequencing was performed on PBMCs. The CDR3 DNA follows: TGTGCCACTACCATAGGAGGGGAGGTTACTGAAGCTTTCTTT. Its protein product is CATTIGGEVTEAFF.